A single sample gave rise to the 20 T cell receptor beta chains below, sequenced in a study of T cell responses to AZD1222 COVID-19 vaccine (dated by TCRdb to about 2021). Taken with the paper, the label for time point translates to: about 28 days (+/-7) after the second vaccine dose. Libraries were built with the immunoSEQ multiplex PCR assay. The table was pulled from immuneACCESS by TCRdb, which kept in-frame rearrangements only. Such tables lose some clones; where checked, under half of the loss comes from unresolved V genes, and the rest has no known cause. This sample lists approximately 200,000 clones; about 93% were detected once. The top ten clones comprise 0.95% to 1.1% of the sample. The specimen was peripheral blood, collected 28 days after the second AZD1222 dose. These receptors were obtained from an adult who received the AZD1222 COVID-19 vaccine.

This sequence joins TRBV6-5 and TRBJ1-6; no reliable D call. V lost 7 bases and J lost 2, with 12 bases in between. Germline V gene lookup returns CDR1 MNHEY and CDR2 SVGAGI. CDR3 size: 15 residues. In nucleotides, the CDR3 is TGTGCCAGCAAACGGGGTAGGACCTATAATTCACCCCTCCACTTT. Protein product: CASKRGRTYNSPLHF.

J is TRBJ2-5 and V is TRBV9; D unresolved. Germline CDR1 SGDLS, CDR2 YYNGEE. Trimming removed 0 bases from V and 4 bases from J, with 7 bases in between. The CDR3 has 13 residues. For the CDR3, the DNA is TGTGCCAGCAGCGTAGCAGTAAGAGAGACCCAGTACTTC. It yields the protein CASSVAVRETQYF.

This sequence joins TRBV7-2 and TRBJ2-5, with TRBD2 matching over 12 bases. From germline, CDR1 is SGHTA and CDR2 FQGNSA. V trimming: 4 bases; J trimming: 5 bases; junction bases outside the gene matches: 5. This CDR3 spans 15 amino acids. This CDR3 reads CASSSRLAGVETQYF. The CDR3 DNA is TGTGCCAGCAGCTCCCGACTAGCGGGGGTGGAGACCCAGTACTTC.

Comments on this clone: Other DNA sequences in this sample translate to the same CDR3. V and J are TRBV27 and TRBJ1-1; D not resolved. V was shortened by 0 bases and J by 0 bases, with 5 bases between the two germline ends. The CDR3 runs to 14 residues. The germline V gene has CDR1 MNHEY and CDR2 SMNVEV (reference sequence). The CDR3 here is CASSLSGMNTEAFF. CDR3 in DNA: TGTGCCAGCAGTTTATCGGGGATGAACACTGAAGCTTTCTTT.

The V call is TRBV9, the J call TRBJ2-5, with 10 bases matching TRBD2. V lost 3 bases and J lost 3; bases outside the gene matches: 5. CDR1 is SGDLS, CDR2 YYNGEE, per germline. The CDR3 loop spans 15 amino acids. CDR3: CASSASGGAEETQYF. Written as DNA, the CDR3 is TGTGCCAGCAGCGCAAGCGGGGGGGCTGAAGAGACCCAGTACTTC.

The chain is built from TRBV11-2 and TRBJ1-3; D not resolved. The germline V and J ends were trimmed by 3 bases and 4 bases, with 10 bases remaining between them. Germline-derived CDR1 and CDR2 are SGHAT and FQNNGV. The length of the CDR3 is 14 residues. The CDR3 DNA follows: TGTGCCAGCAGCTTTCTCCCGGGCGGAAACACCATATATTTT. Amino acid sequence: CASSFLPGGNTIYF.

The rearrangement links TRBV6-6 to TRBJ1-2, with TRBD1 matching over 8 bases. The germline V gene encodes CDR1 MNHNY and CDR2 SVGAGI (reference sequence). The CDR3 contains 13 residues. Trimming took 6 bases from V and 8 from J; bases not matched to a gene: 8. The CDR3 loop is CASSPQGEHGYTF. DNA of the CDR3: TGTGCCAGCAGCCCACAGGGGGAGCACGGCTACACCTTC.

The chain recombines TRBV19 with TRBJ2-1; D possibly corresponds to TRBD1 (6 bases). The CDR3 has 14 amino acids. Germline V gene data show CDR1 as LNHDA and CDR2 as SQIVND (reference sequence). The germline V and J ends were trimmed by 5 bases and 11 bases, with 19 bases remaining between them. The CDR3 DNA reads as TGTGCCAGTAGTGCTTCTCAGGGGTACTTAAAGCAGTTCTTC. Translation: CASSASQGYLKQFF. The full variable domain, completed using reference TRBV19 and TRBJ2-1, is DGGITQSPKYLFRKEGQNVTLSCEQNLNHDAMYWYRQDPGQGLRLIYYSQIVNDFQKGDIAEGYSVSREKKESFPLTVTSAQKNPTAFYLCASSASQGYLKQFFGPGTRLTVL.

The chain uses TRBV2 and TRBJ1-2, with D unclear. CDR3 length equals 14 residues. Per the germline V gene, CDR1 is SNHLY and CDR2 is FYNNEI. The V end lost 6 bases, the J end lost 0 bases, and 11 bases lay between the germline ends. The CDR3 DNA is TGTGCCAGCAGCGCGACCGAAGCTAACTATGGCTACACCTTC. It codes for CASSATEANYGYTF.

This chain joins TRBV7-2 and TRBJ1-6; D is unclear. Germline V gene lookup returns CDR1 SGHTA and CDR2 FQGNSA. This CDR3 comprises 14 residues. V was trimmed by 3 bases and J by 6 bases, leaving 9 bases between them. The DNA for the CDR3 is TGTGCCAGCAGCTTGGGAGGAGGTAATTCACCCCTCCACTTT. Translation gives CASSLGGGNSPLHF.

The V gene is TRBV6-5, the J gene TRBJ2-5; 9 nucleotides align to TRBD1. Germline V gene lookup returns CDR1 MNHEY and CDR2 SVGAGI. CDR3 size: 16 residues. V lost 3 bases, J lost 5 bases, and 10 bases stayed unmatched. The CDR3 coding sequence is TGTGCCAGCAGTTATATCCCGGGACAGGGACTGGAGACCCAGTACTTC. It codes for CASSYIPGQGLETQYF.

The V call is TRBV9, the J call TRBJ2-2; TRBD2 might be the D (5 bases). The CDR3 covers 16 residues. The V gene's germline CDR1 is SGDLS and CDR2 YYNGEE. The V and J ends lost 4 bases and 4 bases respectively, with 17 bases between them. The chain's CDR3 is CASSPLGSIGTGELFF. The CDR3 nucleotides are TGTGCCAGCAGCCCCCTAGGGAGCATTGGCACCGGGGAGCTGTTTTTT.

The V call is TRBV6-6, the J call TRBJ2-3; the match to TRBD2 covers 7 bases. CDR3 length equals 15 residues. CDR1 MNHNY and CDR2 SVGAGI come from the germline V gene (reference sequence). V lost 7 bases and J lost 4; bases outside the gene matches: 11. In nucleotides, the CDR3 is TGTGCCAGCACCCCACCCGGGGGGTTAGCAGATACGCAGTATTTT. This encodes CASTPPGGLADTQYF.

V is TRBV6-6 and J is TRBJ2-7; D is perhaps TRBD2 (7 bases). The CDR3 is made up of 14 amino acids. With 3 bases removed from V and 0 bases from J, the gap between germline ends came to 9 bases. Germline lookup yields CDR1 MNHNY and CDR2 SVGAGI (reference sequence). The CDR3 DNA reads as TGTGCCAGCAGTTATAGGGGGGGCTCCTACGAGCAGTACTTC. Residues: CASSYRGGSYEQYF.

The chain is built from TRBV27 and TRBJ1-4; TRBD1 agrees at 7 bases. Trimming cost V 9 bases and J 5 bases; bases outside gene matches: 6. CDR3 length: 13 amino acids. Germline V gene data show CDR1 as MNHEY and CDR2 as SMNVEV (reference sequence). CDR3 sequence: CARGRGLNEKLFF. CDR3 bases: TGTGCCAGGGGGAGGGGGCTAAATGAAAAACTGTTTTTT.

V gene TRBV7-2 combines with J gene TRBJ2-3, with D uncertain. Germline values: CDR1 SGHTA, CDR2 FQGNSA. This CDR3 has 12 amino acids. V lost 5 bases and J 4 bases, leaving 7 bases between the germline ends. CDR3 sequence reads: CASSPRSDTQYF. CDR3 in DNA: TGTGCCAGCAGCCCGCGGTCAGATACGCAGTATTTT. Full variable domain (rest looked up from reference TRBV7-2 and TRBJ2-3): GAGVSQSPSNKVTEKGKDVELRCDPISGHTALYWYRQSLGQGLEFLIYFQGNSAPDKSGLPSDRFSAERTGGSVSTLTIQRTQQEDSAVYLCASSPRSDTQYFGPGTRLTVL.

The genes are TRBV6-5 and TRBJ1-6; perhaps TRBD1 as D (5 bases). V lost 5 bases and J lost 11, with 13 bases in between. The germline V gene has CDR1 MNHEY and CDR2 SVGAGI. The CDR3 is made up of 13 amino acids. CDR3 nucleotide sequence: TGTGCCAGCAGTACAATCAGGGAGGCACCCCTCCACTTT. Protein: CASSTIREAPLHF.

With respect to this clone: A read error may produce the germline difference seen at one junction end. The rearrangement joins TRBV28 to TRBJ2-7; TRBD1 agrees at 11 bases. Germline V gene data show CDR1 as MDHEN and CDR2 as SYDVKM. This CDR3 is 14 amino acids long. CDR3 in amino acids: CASSLGNRWDRGTF. Here the CDR3 DNA reads TGTGCCAGCAGTTTAGGAAACCGATGGGACAGGGGGACCTTC.

The chain couples TRBV6-2 or TRBV6-3 to TRBJ1-5; D may be TRBD1 (6 bases). Trimming pared 5 bases from V and 3 bases from J, leaving 14 bases between. There are 15 residues in the CDR3. Germline V CDR1 and CDR2: MNHEY, SVGEGT. As DNA, the CDR3 is TGTGCCAGCAGTCGTACAGGGATATACAATCAGCCCCAGCATTTT. Residues: CASSRTGIYNQPQHF.

The CDR3 DNA reads TGTGCCAGCAGCCAAGGGCCCGGGGCAGCTTCTTATGGCTACACCTTC. Encoded protein: CASSQGPGAASYGYTF. The chain uses TRBV3-1 (or the pseudogene TRBV3-2) and TRBJ1-2; D possibly corresponds to TRBD1 (5 bases). In germline, CDR1 is LGHDT, CDR2 YNNKEL (reference sequence). The CDR3 totals 16 residues. The V end lost 1 base, the J end lost 5 bases, and 17 bases lay between the germline ends.